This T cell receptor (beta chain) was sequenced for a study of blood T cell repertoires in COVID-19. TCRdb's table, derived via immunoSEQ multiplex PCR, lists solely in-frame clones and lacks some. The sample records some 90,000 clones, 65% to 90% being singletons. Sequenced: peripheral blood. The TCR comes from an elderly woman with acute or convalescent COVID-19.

The CDR3 here is CATSRDMGQLVQYF. The CDR3 nucleotides read TGTGCCACCAGCAGAGATATGGGACAGTTGGTGCAGTACTTC. V gene TRBV15 combines with J gene TRBJ2-7; 7 bases are a match to TRBD1. V trimming: 0 bases; J trimming: 9 bases; junction bases outside the gene matches: 8. The CDR3 consists of 14 residues. Germline V gene data show CDR1 as LNHNV and CDR2 as YYDKDF (reference sequence).